This TCR beta chain was observed in a study of cytomegalovirus exposure and HLA in healthy donors. Study as a whole: Inside one of the first data releases sat about 91 million unique TCRs taken from HLA-typed donors. Whole-study findings and limits: Associated with cytomegalovirus, according to the listing, were about 160 TCR beta chains. The authors later found TCR association rates varying by HLA locus, with DRB1 most and HLA-C fewest.

PCR amplification relied on 60 Vbeta primers (plus 13 Jbeta primers). The method was immunoSEQ multiplex PCR; TCRdb's version includes in-frame clones alone and lacks a portion of them. The table records about 140,000 clones, just under 85% of them present only once. Although they were nominally healthy when sampled, donors likely had unrecorded immune exposures. The CDR3 is 12 amino acids. Germline CDR1 SGDLS, CDR2 YYNGEE. Trimming left V 3 bases short and J 6 bases short, with 7 bases between. About this clone itself: What it binds is unknown.

Sample: PBMCs. The TCR comes from a man between 40 and 49 years old in good health and CMV-seropositive. The chain joins TRBV9 to TRBJ2-1, with no clear D. CDR3 in amino acids: CASSGVGNEQFF. CDR3 in DNA: TGTGCCAGCAGCGGAGTTGGCAATGAGCAGTTCTTC.